The rows below give T cell receptor beta chains drawn from one sample of a study of blood T cell repertoires in COVID-19. TCRdb keeps only in-frame clones here, not all; method: immunoSEQ multiplex PCR. The sample holds fewer than 350,000 clones; roughly 90% are singletons and the top ten take roughly 6.8%. Sequences were obtained from peripheral blood. These TCRs come from a woman in her 30s with COVID-19, enrolled during active disease. Both conserved end residues are part of each CDR3. The order of the fields is D gene, J gene, clone size, V gene, CDR3 DNA, CDR3 protein. A D gene is named only where the DNA matches it firmly. For some rows the clone size is stated as once, few or many, or as a class when expanded; others skip it.

>TRBD1|TRBJ1-1|.|TRBV2
TGTGCCAGCAGCTCCCCAGGAGGGACAGGGGGCGAAAAGGACACTGAAGCTTTCTTT
CASSSPGGTGGEKDTEAFF
>TRBD1|TRBJ2-7|.|TRBV27
TGTGCCAGCAGCCTTACCGGGACAGGGGCCCACGAGCAGTACTTC
CASSLTGTGAHEQYF
>TRBD2|TRBJ2-1|.|TRBV29-1
TGCAGCGTAGCCGGGACTAGCGGCCCCTCTTTCTCCTACAATGAGCAGTTCTTC
CSVAGTSGPSFSYNEQFF
>TRBD1|TRBJ2-7|.|TRBV2
TGTGCCAGCAGGGTTGACAGGGGAGTCGGGGAGCAGTACTTC
CASRVDRGVGEQYF
>.|TRBJ1-5|.|TRBV5-6
TGTGCCAGCAGCCCAGGTGGGGACATCAGCAATCAGCCCCAGCATTTT
CASSPGGDISNQPQHF
>.|TRBJ2-5|.|TRBV6-1
TGTGCCAGCAGTGAAGCACGGGGAACGTCGTACCAAGAGACCCAGTACTTC
CASSEARGTSYQETQYF
>TRBD2|TRBJ2-2|once|TRBV6-1
TGTGCCAGCAGTGAAGAGGGAGGGGCCGGGGAGCTGTTTTTT
CASSEEGGAGELFF
>.|TRBJ2-1|.|TRBV28
TGTGCCAGCAGTAGACTGACAGGCCCTACGGAGAATGAGCAGTTCTTC
CASSRLTGPTENEQFF
>TRBD1|TRBJ1-4|.|TRBV3-1/TRBV3-2
TGTGCCAGCAGCCTACAGGGGGCGAATGAAAAACTGTTTTTT
CASSLQGANEKLFF
>TRBD1|TRBJ1-1|.|TRBV14
TGTGCCAGCAGCGGCTGGACAGGGTGGGGCATGAACACTGAAGCTTTCTTT
CASSGWTGWGMNTEAFF
>TRBD2|TRBJ2-1|.|TRBV24-1
TGTGCCACCAGTGACTACTCTAGCGGAAGCTCCTACAATGAGCAGTTCTTC
CATSDYSSGSSYNEQFF
>.|TRBJ1-1|.|TRBV12-3/TRBV12-4
TGTGCCAGCACTTGGAACACTGAAGCTTTCTTT
CASTWNTEAFF
>TRBD2|TRBJ2-1|.|TRBV7-3
TGTGCCAGCAGCTTAAAAATCGGTACTAGCGGGAGGTCTACATACTCCTACAATGAGCAGTTCTTC
CASSLKIGTSGRSTYSYNEQFF
>TRBD1|TRBJ1-2|.|TRBV6-5
TGTGCCAGCAGAGGACAGGGGTCCTATGGCTACACCTTC
CASRGQGSYGYTF
>TRBD1|TRBJ1-2|.|TRBV5-6
TGTGCCAGCAGCTTGCAGGGGGTTAACTATGGCTACACCTTC
CASSLQGVNYGYTF
>TRBD1|TRBJ2-1|.|TRBV11-2
TGTGCCAGCAGCTTAGGCACCGGGACAGGGTTGAATGAGCAGTTCTTC
CASSLGTGTGLNEQFF
>.|TRBJ1-2|.|TRBV9
TGTGCCAGCAGCGGTTCTTCTGGAGGGTATGGCTACACCTTC
CASSGSSGGYGYTF
>.|TRBJ2-7|.|TRBV10-3
TGTGCCATCAGTGAAAGGACAGAGACCTACGAGCAGTACTTC
CAISERTETYEQYF
>.|TRBJ1-2|few|TRBV29-1
TGCAGCGGAGGAGAATCCGGGTTGGGCTACACCTTC
CSGGESGLGYTF
>.|TRBJ1-1|.|TRBV2
TGTGCCAGGGGGGGGAACACTGAAGCTTTCTTT
CARGGNTEAFF
>.|TRBJ2-1|.|TRBV29-1
TGCAGCGCAATGACAGTGGGCAATGAGCAGTTCTTC
CSAMTVGNEQFF
>.|TRBJ2-7|.|TRBV7-8
TGTGCCAGCAGCTTAAGACTCGGGTCAGCCTACGAGCAGTACTTC
CASSLRLGSAYEQYF
>TRBD2|TRBJ2-4|.|TRBV14
TGTGCCAGCAGCCAGCTAGCGGGAGTCAAAAACATTCAGTACTTC
CASSQLAGVKNIQYF
>.|TRBJ1-5|few|TRBV28
TGTGCCAGCAGTTTGAGGTTACGGGGACAGCCCCAGCATTTT
CASSLRLRGQPQHF
>.|TRBJ2-4|.|TRBV12-1
TGTGCCAGCAGCCATAAGCGGGGCTTAGCCAAAAACATTCAGTACTTC
CASSHKRGLAKNIQYF
>TRBD1|TRBJ2-5|.|TRBV7-9
TGTGCCAGCAGCTTAGGGGACAGGGAGGAGACCCAGTACTTC
CASSLGDREETQYF
>TRBD1|TRBJ1-4|.|TRBV5-4
TGTGCCAGCAGCTACGGAGGGGGCGCCTCAACTAATGAAAAACTGTTTTTT
CASSYGGGASTNEKLFF
>TRBD2|TRBJ2-1|once|TRBV27
TGTGCCAGCAGTTTATTCCGGTCCGGACTAGCGGATTACAATGAGCAGTTCTTC
CASSLFRSGLADYNEQFF
>TRBD2|TRBJ2-1|.|TRBV24-1
TGTGCCACCAGTGATTTTGGGATAGCGGGGCGTGTTGAGCAGTTCTTC
CATSDFGIAGRVEQFF
>.|TRBJ1-5|.|TRBV27
TGTGCCAGCAGTTCCACCGACAGTCTCCCCCAGCATTTT
CASSSTDSLPQHF
>TRBD1|TRBJ1-3|.|TRBV29-1
TGCAGCGTTCTACAGGGGGCAGATGGAAACACCATATATTTT
CSVLQGADGNTIYF
>.|TRBJ2-7|few|TRBV6-5
TGTGCCAGCAGTTCCAACTACGAGCAGTACTTC
CASSSNYEQYF
>.|TRBJ1-1|.|TRBV5-1
TGCGCCAGCAGCTTGGCAGGGGCCACGTCTGAAGCTTTCTTT
CASSLAGATSEAFF
>TRBD1|TRBJ2-6|.|TRBV10-2
TGCGCCAGCATTGGGACAGGGCACTCTGGGGCCAACGTCCTGACTTTC
CASIGTGHSGANVLTF
>.|TRBJ1-1|.|TRBV4-2
TGTGCCAGCAGCGAGGGTACGGAGAGCACTGAAGCTTTCTTT
CASSEGTESTEAFF
>.|TRBJ1-3|once|TRBV23-1
TGCGCCAGCAGTCAGAGGCGAAGACGCTCTGGAAACACCATATATTTT
CASSQRRRRSGNTIYF
>.|TRBJ2-5|few|TRBV5-4
TGTGCCAGCAGCTTGGAAGCGGGAGAGACCCAGTACTTC
CASSLEAGETQYF
>TRBD1|TRBJ2-7|.|TRBV28
TGTGCCAGCAGTTCGATAAGGGACAGCTACCTCTACGAGCAGTACTTC
CASSSIRDSYLYEQYF
>.|TRBJ1-6|.|TRBV7-2
TGTGCCAGCAGCTTAGGAAGGGAGAGCTCCTATAATTCACCCCTCCACTTT
CASSLGRESSYNSPLHF
>.|TRBJ1-5|.|TRBV5-1
TGCGCCAGCAGATCAGGGATCTATAGCAATCAGCCCCAGCATTTT
CASRSGIYSNQPQHF
>.|TRBJ2-7|once|TRBV30
TGTGCCTGGCGTCGGGACACCTACGAGCAGTACTTC
CAWRRDTYEQYF